Below are 2 T cell receptor beta chains sequenced from a single sample in a study of T-cell reconstitution after alpha-beta-depleted transplantation in children. Unique molecular identifiers were used to barcode this TCRbeta library. TCRdb independently ran MiXCR on the PCR reads; one entry per CDR3 protein. The table shows about 72,000 distinct CDR3 sequences, with about 7% occurring only once. The sequenced sample was PBMCs from the stem cell graft donor, obtained from the stem cell graft. Every receptor here comes from a human donor who donated a stem cell graft to a child with acute lymphoblastic leukemia.

This clonotype came up many times. The chain combines TRBV15 with TRBJ2-6; D perhaps matches TRBD2 (5 bases). Trimming removed 0 bases at V and 0 bases at J, with 6 bases between. The length of the CDR3 is 16 residues. Germline-derived CDR1 and CDR2 are LNHNV and YYDKDF (reference sequence). CDR3 protein: CATSRDSDSGANVLTF. CDR3 bases: TGTGCCACCAGCAGAGATAGCGACTCTGGGGCCAACGTCCTGACTTTC.

This clonotype was detected only a few times. The V and J genes are TRBV7-6 and TRBJ1-2; 11 bases match TRBD1. This CDR3 has 16 residues. With V trimmed by 5 bases and J by 4 bases, 9 bases remained unmatched. Germline assignment: CDR1 SGHVS and CDR2 FNYEAQ. CDR3 DNA: TGTGCCAGCAGCCCCCTTACCGGGACAGGGGGCTATGGCTACACCTTC. This codes for CASSPLTGTGGYGYTF. The entire variable domain, with the rest obtained from reference TRBV7-6 and TRBJ1-2, is as follows: GAGVSQSPRYKVTKRGQDVALRCDPISGHVSLYWYRQALGQGPEFLTYFNYEAQQDKSGLPNDRFSAERPEGSISTLTIQRTEQRDSAMYRCASSPLTGTGGYGYTFGSGTRLTVV.